This T cell receptor (beta chain) was captured by sequencing in a study of blood T cell repertoires in COVID-19. Study at large: Donors in the United States, Italy and Spain gave samples during acute or convalescent COVID-19. T cells, B-cell-depleted T cells, or PBMCs supplied cDNA or gDNA.

Participants' reported clinical history set cohort assignment. All exposed participants met a person with COVID-19 within 2 weeks before entering the study. Assay: immunoSEQ multiplex PCR; the TCRdb copy retains only in-frame clones and omits some. The sample has a few hundred thousand clones, around 84% seen once. This receptor was obtained from a woman in her 50s who had been exposed to COVID-19. The specimen was PBMCs or T cells enriched from blood (not recorded which).

CDR3 nucleotides: TGTGCCAGCAGTTACCCCCAGGGCGGCGAAAAACTGTTTTTT. Its protein product is CASSYPQGGEKLFF. The V gene is TRBV6-6, the J gene TRBJ1-4; D might be TRBD1 (5 bases). The CDR3 is made up of 14 amino acids. Per the germline V gene, CDR1 is MNHNY and CDR2 is SVGAGI (reference sequence). Trimming stripped 2 bases from V and 8 bases from J, with 12 bases between.